A single T cell receptor (beta chain) is shown here with its context. Its antigen is still unknown. Other nucleotide sequences from this sample produce the same CDR3. As defined, naive CD8 cells were CD45RO-negative and positively selected for CCR7, with terminally differentiated effector memory CD45RA+ cells excluded. The sample originates from a study of shared clonotypes between healthy human individuals. On the study more broadly: Per donor, CD8 memory used one plate, CD8 naive used two, CD4 memory used three and CD4 naive used three.

TCRdb's table, derived via immunoSEQ multiplex PCR, lists solely in-frame clones and lacks some. The sample contains about 1,900,000 clones, 85% to 95% of which appear only once. Overall study results and limits: Relative to memory subsets, naive subsets generally showed larger estimated richness. With four donors compared, 4.5% to 6.5% of naive CD4 clonotypes were shared. The study found lower generation probabilities in non-shared clonotypes than in those shared by all four donors.

The V and J ends lost 7 bases and 3 bases, in that order; junction bases with no gene match: 8. Per the germline V gene, CDR1 is LNHDA and CDR2 is SQIVND (reference sequence). This CDR3 comprises 15 residues. This receptor was obtained from a man aged 18 to 30 in good health. Material: naive CD8+ T cells sorted from blood. V usage is TRBV19 and J usage is TRBJ2-1; the match to TRBD2 covers 8 bases. In DNA form, the CDR3 reads TGTGCCAGTACCCTCGGGGGGGGCCTCTACAATGAGCAGTTCTTC. Protein product: CASTLGGGLYNEQFF.